This T cell receptor (beta chain) was recovered during a study of T cell changes during pregnancy in multiple sclerosis. Here immunoSEQ multiplex PCR was the method, and the copy in TCRdb shows in-frame clones only, minus some. Seen here are about 49,000 clones, about 90% observed once, and the top ten hold approximately 4.9%. V was shortened by 2 bases and J by 5 bases, with 9 bases between the two germline ends. The CDR3 sequence is 13 residues long. Germline assignment: CDR1 MDHEN and CDR2 SYDVKM. The material was peripheral blood, obtained after pregnancy. The sequence was collected from a female donor in good health, enrolled as a control in a pregnancy study. The chain couples TRBV28 to TRBJ1-1; maybe TRBD1 (5 bases). The CDR3 loop is CASSLSQGTEAFF. In nucleotides, the CDR3 is TGTGCCAGCAGTTTAAGCCAGGGAACTGAAGCTTTCTTT.